This T cell receptor beta chain derives from a study of blood T cells in healthy people across ages. Points from the study as a whole: Whereas aged donors had fewer naive CD4+ cells, long-lived donors had more of them and higher diversity. Roughly linear declines in TCR beta diversity per million T cells occurred with age.

Regarding this clonotype: Its antigen is undetermined.

Using a J-beta primer mix together with a sample-barcoded 5' primer, a second PCR was run for roughly 6 to 12 cycles. Each cDNA was tagged by a template-switch adaptor containing 12 random nucleotides. TCRdb redid the calling of the 5' RACE reads with MiXCR, one entry per CDR3 protein. The sample lists 600,000 to 850,000 distinct CDR3 sequences; around 46% were seen once. This CDR3 region has 16 residues. Trimming left V 7 bases short and J 10 bases short, with 26 bases between. Per germline, CDR1 MNHEY and CDR2 SVGEGT. Sequencing was carried out using blood. The source is a woman aged 55-69 years in good health. V is TRBV6-2 or TRBV6-3 and J is TRBJ2-1; D possibly corresponds to TRBD1 (6 bases). The CDR3 is CASTYPGAVGGGEQFF. The DNA for the CDR3 is TGTGCCAGCACCTATCCCGGGGCTGTTGGGGGCGGCGAGCAGTTCTTC.